A single TCR beta chain is shown here with its context. Antigen: not known. The data stem from a study of STAT5B mutations in CD4+ large granular lymphocyte leukemia. Points from the study as a whole: Patient CD4-sorted repertoires looked more clonal than healthy CD4+ repertoires, even without putative leukemic clones. 8/27 top patient clones versus 2/35 control clones were TRBV06-family. Higher CD4+ than CD8+ T-LGLL clonality might reflect small sample size.

Only in-frame clones appear in the TCRdb table, and some are missing; sequencing was by immunoSEQ multiplex PCR. This sample yields around 26,000 clones, of which about 80% are seen a single time; roughly a tenth belongs to the top ten. CDR1 and CDR2 (germline): MNHEY, SMNVEV (reference sequence). This CDR3 is 13 amino acids long. V was trimmed by 6 bases and J by 4 bases, leaving 12 bases between them. This sequence originates from a human donor in good health. This chain joins TRBV27 and TRBJ1-2; D remains unclear. The sequenced sample consisted of CD4+ T cells from blood buffy coats. CDR3 DNA sequence: TGTGCCAGCAGGGGCAAACTAAGCTATGGCTACACCTTC. Translating it yields CASRGKLSYGYTF.